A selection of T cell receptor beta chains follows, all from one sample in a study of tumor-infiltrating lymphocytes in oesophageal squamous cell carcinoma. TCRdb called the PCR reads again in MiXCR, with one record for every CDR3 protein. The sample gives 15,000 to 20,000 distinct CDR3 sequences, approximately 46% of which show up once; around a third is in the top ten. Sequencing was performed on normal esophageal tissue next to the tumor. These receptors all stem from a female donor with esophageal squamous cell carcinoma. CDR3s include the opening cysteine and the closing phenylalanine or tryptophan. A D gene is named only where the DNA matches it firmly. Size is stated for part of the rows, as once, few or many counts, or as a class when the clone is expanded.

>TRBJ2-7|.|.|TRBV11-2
TGTGCCAGCAGCTTACAAAAAGGGGGGGGACTCCTGCACTACGAGCAGTACTTC
CASSLQKGGGLLHYEQYF
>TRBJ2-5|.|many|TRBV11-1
TGTGCCAGCAGCTTAGGTGGGGCACGGGAGACCCAGTACTTC
CASSLGGARETQYF
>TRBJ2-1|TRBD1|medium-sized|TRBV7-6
TGTGCCAGCAGCCCAACGACAGGGTCGGGAACTTACAATGAGCAGTTCTTC
CASSPTTGSGTYNEQFF
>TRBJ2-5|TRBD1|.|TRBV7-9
TGTGCTAGCAGCTTCCCAGGACAGGGCCGGGAGACCCAGTACTTC
CASSFPGQGRETQYF
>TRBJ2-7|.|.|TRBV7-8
TGTGCCAGCAGCCCCCGGATGTACTTC
CASSPRMYF
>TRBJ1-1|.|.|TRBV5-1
TGCGCCAGCAGCTTTACAGGGACCGGGGGGAACACTGAAGCTTTCTTT
CASSFTGTGGNTEAFF
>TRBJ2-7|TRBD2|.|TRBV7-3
TGTGCCAGCAGCTTAAAAAGCGGGGGGCAGTACGAGCAGTACTTC
CASSLKSGGQYEQYF
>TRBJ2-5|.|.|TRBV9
TGTGCCAGCAGCGGGACAACAGGGCCCCAAGAGACCCAGTACTTC
CASSGTTGPQETQYF
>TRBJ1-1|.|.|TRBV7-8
TGTGCCAGCAGCTTCCCCGGGTCGAAAACTGAAGCTTTCTTT
CASSFPGSKTEAFF
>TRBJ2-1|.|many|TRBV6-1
TGTGCCAGCAGTGAAGCGCGGAGGGGTGAGCAGTTCTTC
CASSEARRGEQFF
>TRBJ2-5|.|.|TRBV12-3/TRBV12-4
TGTGCCAGCAAAACGGGTAATGAGCAGTACTTC
CASKTGNEQYF
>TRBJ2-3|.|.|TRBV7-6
TGTGCCAGCAGCTTTGATTGGGAGGCAGATACGCAGTATTTT
CASSFDWEADTQYF
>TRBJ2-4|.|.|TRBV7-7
TGTGCCAGCAGCCGCCCTTCCAGTTATCACATTCAGTACTTC
CASSRPSSYHIQYF
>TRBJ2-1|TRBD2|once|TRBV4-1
TGCGCCAGCAGCCAAGACCTGAGCGGGAGTGACAATGAGCAGTTCTTC
CASSQDLSGSDNEQFF
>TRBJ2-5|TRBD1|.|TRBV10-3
TGTGCCATCAGTGATCGGGACAGGGGGCGTAATGAGCAGTACTTC
CAISDRDRGRNEQYF
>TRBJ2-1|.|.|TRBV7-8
TGTGCCAGCAGCTTAACGGGAGTATACAATGAGCAGTTCTTC
CASSLTGVYNEQFF
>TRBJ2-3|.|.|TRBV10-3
TGTGCCATCAGTGAGCAGATCACGGTCACAGATACGCAGTATTTT
CAISEQITVTDTQYF
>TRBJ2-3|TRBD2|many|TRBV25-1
TGTGCCAGCAGTAAGGCGGGAGTCACAGATACGCAGTATTTT
CASSKAGVTDTQYF
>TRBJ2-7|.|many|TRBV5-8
TGTGCCAGCAGCCCGAGAGGGGGACAAGCCTACGAGCAGTACTTC
CASSPRGGQAYEQYF
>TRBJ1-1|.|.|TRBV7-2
TGTGCCAGCAGCTTAGCCCCCAGGTTGAACACTGAAGCTTTCTTT
CASSLAPRLNTEAFF
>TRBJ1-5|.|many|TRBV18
TGTGCCAGCTCACCCGCCATAGGGGGTCAGCCCCAGCATTTT
CASSPAIGGQPQHF
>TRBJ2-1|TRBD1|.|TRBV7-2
TGTGCCAGCAGCACCAACCCCGTGACAGGGCACCTCGGGCAGTTCTTC
CASSTNPVTGHLGQFF
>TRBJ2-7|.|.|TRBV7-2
TGTGCCAGCAGCGTGTGGGGGAGCGTATACGAGCAGTACTTC
CASSVWGSVYEQYF
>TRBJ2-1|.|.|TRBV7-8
TGTGCCAGCAGCAGCAGGGAGGAAAGCGAGCAGTTCTTC
CASSSREESEQFF
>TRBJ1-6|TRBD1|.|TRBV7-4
TGTGCCAGCAGCACTAGTCTTGGTTTTTCAGGGGGCCGGGCTGAGCAGTACTTT
CASSTSLGFSGGRAEQYF
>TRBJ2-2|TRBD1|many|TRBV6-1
TGTGCCACTACTCAGGGGGCGGCTGGGGAGCTGTTTTTT
CATTQGAAGELFF
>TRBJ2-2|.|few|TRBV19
TGTGCCAGTAGTATAATGGGAAATAAGGTGCAGGCGAACACCGGGGAGCTGTTTTTT
CASSIMGNKVQANTGELFF
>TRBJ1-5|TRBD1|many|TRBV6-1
TGTGCCAGCAGTCCCGGGACAGGGACACGCGGCAATCAGCCCCAGCATTTT
CASSPGTGTRGNQPQHF
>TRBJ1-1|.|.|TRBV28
TGTGCCAGCAGCGCTTTCGCCACTGAAGCTTTCTTT
CASSAFATEAFF
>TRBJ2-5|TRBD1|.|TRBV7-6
TGTGCTAGCAGCCCACAGGGGGGACGGGGGGAGACCCAGTACTTC
CASSPQGGRGETQYF
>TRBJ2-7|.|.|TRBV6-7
TGTGCCAGCAGTTACTCGCCGGGGCCTTCCTACGAGCAGTACTTC
CASSYSPGPSYEQYF
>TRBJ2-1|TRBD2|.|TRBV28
TGTGCCAGCAGTTTACCAGCGGGGGATTACAATGAGCAGTTCTTC
CASSLPAGDYNEQFF
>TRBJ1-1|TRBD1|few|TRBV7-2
TGTGCCAGCAGCTCAAGGGGGACAGCGAACACTGAAGCTTTCTTT
CASSSRGTANTEAFF
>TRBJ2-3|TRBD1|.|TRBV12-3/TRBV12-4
TGTGCCAGCAGTCCCAGTCGACAGGGGTTTATCGGGGAGCTGTATTTT
CASSPSRQGFIGELYF
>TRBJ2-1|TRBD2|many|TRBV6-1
TGTGCCAGCAGTGAAGCGGGACTAGCGGGAGACGATGAGCAGTTCTTC
CASSEAGLAGDDEQFF
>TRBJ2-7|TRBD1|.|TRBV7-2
TGTGCCAGCAGCTCGATAGGGACAGTACAGGGAGCTGAGCAGTACTTC
CASSSIGTVQGAEQYF
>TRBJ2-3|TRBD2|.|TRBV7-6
TGTGCCAGCAGCCTAGGACTAGCCCGCACAGATACGCAGTATTTT
CASSLGLARTDTQYF
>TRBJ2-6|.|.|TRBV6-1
TGTGCCAGCAGTGCAGAGAGCTCTGGGGCCAACGTCCTGACTTTC
CASSAESSGANVLTF
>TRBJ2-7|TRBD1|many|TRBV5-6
TGTGCCAGCAGGGCCGGGACAGGGGCACCCTACGAGCAGTACTTC
CASRAGTGAPYEQYF
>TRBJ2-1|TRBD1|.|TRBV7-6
TGTGCTAGCAGCTTGGGTCCGGGACAGGGTGTTAATGAGCAGTTCTTC
CASSLGPGQGVNEQFF
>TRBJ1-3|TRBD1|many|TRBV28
TGTGCCAGCAGACTGCAGGGGGGAGTTGGTCGGGGAGGAAACACCATATATTTT
CASRLQGGVGRGGNTIYF
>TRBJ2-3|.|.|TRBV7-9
TGTGCCAGCAGCTCACCTGGACTAAGCACAGATACGCAGTATTTT
CASSSPGLSTDTQYF
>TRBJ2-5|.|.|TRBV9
TGTGCCAGCAGCGTAGCTTTCCAAGAGACCCAGTACTTC
CASSVAFQETQYF
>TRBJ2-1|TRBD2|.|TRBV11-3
TGTGCCAGCAGCTTAGGGACTAGCGCTCTAGGAGAGCAGTTCTTC
CASSLGTSALGEQFF